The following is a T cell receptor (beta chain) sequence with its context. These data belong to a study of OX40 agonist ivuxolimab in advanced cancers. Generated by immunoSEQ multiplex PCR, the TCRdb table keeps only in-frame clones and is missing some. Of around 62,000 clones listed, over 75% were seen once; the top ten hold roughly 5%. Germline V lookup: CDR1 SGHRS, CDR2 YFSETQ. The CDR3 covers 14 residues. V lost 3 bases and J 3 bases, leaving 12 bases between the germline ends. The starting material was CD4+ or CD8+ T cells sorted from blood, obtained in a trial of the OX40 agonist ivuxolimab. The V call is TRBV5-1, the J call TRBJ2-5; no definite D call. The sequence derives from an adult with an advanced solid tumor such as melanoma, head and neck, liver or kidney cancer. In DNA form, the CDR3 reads TGCGCCAGCAGCTGGGAAGGACCGAAAGAGACCCAGTACTTC. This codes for CASSWEGPKETQYF.